One and the same sample provided the 8 T cell receptor beta chains below, sequenced in a study of molecular identifiers for immune sequencing clone quantification (dated by TCRdb to the late 2010s). The library was generated by PCR. Sequencing instrument: NextSeq 500. TCRdb's own reprocessing of the public reads used fastp at Q25 and MiXCR and kept productive beta chains. Entries are consolidated by CDR3 protein sequence, retaining the most common genes and DNA. In all, the sample holds tens of thousands of distinct CDR3 sequences, and around 34% of those were seen once. The ten largest clones add up to 3.5% to 4.5% of the sample. The sequenced sample consisted of naive CD8+ T cells from blood, with Jurkat cell RNA spiked in. The intended sense of this specimen's cell subset or site label: FACS-sorted CD8+CD4-CCR7+CD45RA+ naive T cells. The receptors were sampled from a human donor in good health. Some libraries in this study had Jurkat cell RNA spiked in.

This clonotype has at least ten counts. The gene calls are TRBV7-9 and TRBJ2-5; 7 nucleotides match TRBD1. CDR1 is SEHNR and CDR2 is FQNEAQ in the germline V gene (reference sequence). V was pared by 5 bases and J by 3 bases, with 6 bases of the junction left unmatched. The CDR3 sequence is 14 residues long. Written as DNA, the CDR3 is TGTGCCAGCAGCCACCGGGACAGAGAAGAGACCCAGTACTTC. Its translation is CASSHRDREETQYF.

This clonotype appeared many times. This rearrangement joins TRBV7-2 to TRBJ2-7; D is undetermined. Between the trimmed V and J ends, which lost 3 bases and 3 bases, there was a span of 6 bases. The length of the CDR3 is 12 residues. The germline V gene has CDR1 SGHTA and CDR2 FQGNSA. The CDR3 sequence is CASSFTHYEQYF. The CDR3 nucleotides are TGTGCCAGCAGCTTTACCCACTACGAGCAGTACTTC.

This clonotype is deemed medium-sized. The genes are TRBV4-3 and TRBJ2-7; the D gene is possibly TRBD2 (5 bases). Germline V CDR1 and CDR2: LGHNA, YSLEER. V was pared by 4 bases and J by 0 bases, with 7 bases between. This CDR3 region has 13 residues. CDR3 in DNA: TGCGCCAGCAGCCCCGCGGGCTCCTACGAGCAGTACTTC. This gives the protein CASSPAGSYEQYF.

This clonotype was picked up a small number of times. The rearrangement uses TRBV27 and TRBJ2-5; TRBD2 matches at 8 bases. Trimming at V came to 3 bases and at J to 2 bases, leaving 8 bases not matched to a gene. The V gene's germline CDR1 is MNHEY and CDR2 SMNVEV (reference sequence). The CDR3 runs to 16 residues. The CDR3 loop is CASSFFPQREQETQYF. The CDR3 region has the DNA TGTGCCAGCAGTTTTTTTCCCCAGCGGGAGCAAGAGACCCAGTACTTC.

As to this clonotype: One junction end does not reproduce the germline sequence, and a read error may be involved. This chain joins TRBV4-3 and TRBJ2-5, with D possibly called TRBD1 or TRBD2 (6 bases each). Germline assignment: CDR1 LGHNA and CDR2 YSLEER. This CDR3 has 17 amino acids. The CDR3 DNA reads TGCGCCAGCAGCCAAGATATAGGGGGGCCGGACCAAGAGACCCAGAACTTC. Encoded protein: CASSQDIGGPDQETQNF.

The chain carries TRBV27 and TRBJ1-5; 7 bases agree with TRBD1. Germline assignment: CDR1 MNHEY and CDR2 SMNVEV (reference sequence). The V segment lost 5 bases and the J segment 3 bases; nucleotides outside the gene matches: 7. CDR3 size: 15 residues. The DNA for the CDR3 is TGTGCCAGCAGTCCCAGACAGGGCCTCAATCAGCCCCAGCATTTT. Residues: CASSPRQGLNQPQHF.

This clonotype came up a few times. This chain uses TRBV19 with TRBJ2-3; D gene ambiguous. This CDR3 has 15 residues. Germline V gene lookup returns CDR1 LNHDA and CDR2 SQIVND (reference sequence). V was trimmed by 5 bases and J by 2 bases, leaving 14 bases between them. The CDR3 here is CASSWNSRPTDTQYF. The CDR3 DNA is TGTGCCAGTAGTTGGAACAGTCGGCCCACAGATACGCAGTATTTT. The variable domain in full, with the rest retrieved from reference TRBV19 and TRBJ2-3, is DGGITQSPKYLFRKEGQNVTLSCEQNLNHDAMYWYRQDPGQGLRLIYYSQIVNDFQKGDIAEGYSVSREKKESFPLTVTSAQKNPTAFYLCASSWNSRPTDTQYFGPGTRLTVL.

As to this clonotype: Since a much larger clone is just one base distant, this may be a read error. Because the CDR3 is missing its conserved closing phenylalanine or tryptophan, this is likely a read error. V and J are TRBV29-1 and TRBJ2-7, with 10 bases fitting TRBD1. Losses at the gene ends were 6 bases for V and 3 bases for J; bases not matched to a gene: 5. Germline CDR1 is SQVTM and CDR2 is ANQGSEA. The CDR3 is 13 amino acids. CDR3: CSVGQGSGYEQYI. Here the CDR3 DNA reads TGCAGCGTGGGACAGGGGAGCGGCTACGAGCAGTACATC.